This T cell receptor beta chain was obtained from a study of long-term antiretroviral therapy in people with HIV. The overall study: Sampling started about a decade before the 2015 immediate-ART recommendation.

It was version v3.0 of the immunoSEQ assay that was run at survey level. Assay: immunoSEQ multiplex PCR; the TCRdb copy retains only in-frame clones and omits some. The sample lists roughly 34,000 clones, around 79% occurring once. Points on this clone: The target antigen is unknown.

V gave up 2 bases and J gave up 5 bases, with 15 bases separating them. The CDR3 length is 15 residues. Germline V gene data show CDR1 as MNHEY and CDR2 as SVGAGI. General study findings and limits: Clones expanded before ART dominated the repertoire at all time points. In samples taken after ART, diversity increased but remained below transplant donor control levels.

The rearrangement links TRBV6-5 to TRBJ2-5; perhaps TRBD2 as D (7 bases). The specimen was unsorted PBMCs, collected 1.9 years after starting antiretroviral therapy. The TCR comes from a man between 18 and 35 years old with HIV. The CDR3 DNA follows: TGTGCCAGCAGTTACAGGTTCGGGGGGCGGGAGACCCAGTACTTC. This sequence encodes CASSYRFGGRETQYF.